This TCR beta chain was found in a study of T cells in Graves' hyperthyroidism and ophthalmopathy. Regarding this clonotype: Its antigen remains unidentified. This sequence may be a read error, since a much larger clone differs from it by one base.

Authors of the study amplified TCR beta CDR3 regions from RNA transcripts. A set of HTBI primers served as the primers for a first-round RT-PCR of the TCR CDR3. MiXCR, run by TCRdb on the multiplex PCR reads, gives a single entry per CDR3 protein. The table lists hundreds of thousands of distinct CDR3 sequences, 16% of them singletons. Exclusion of a patient resulted from uncontrolled infection, other autoimmune disease, pregnancy or lactation. Study findings and constraints: The blood repertoire included most of the expanded thyroid clonotypes above 0.001.

In germline, CDR1 is GTSNPN, CDR2 SVGIG (reference sequence). The CDR3 is 13 amino acids. Trimming stripped 0 bases from V and 3 bases from J, with 8 bases between. The clonotype was recovered from a woman aged 40 to 50 with Graves' ophthalmopathy. The sequenced sample was blood. The chain has TRBV30 and TRBJ1-1; no clear D gene. CDR3 in amino acids: CAWSVRQDTEAFF. CDR3 in DNA: TGTGCCTGGAGTGTACGCCAGGACACTGAAGCTTTCTTT.